The 29 T cell receptor beta chains listed next were all sequenced from one sample in a study of CD8 T cells in ankylosing spondylitis. Study results and caveats: Characteristic, it appeared, of ankylosing spondylitis blood was a TCR beta motif of fewer than 10 highly homologous variants.

Using its own MiXCR run on the 5' RACE reads, TCRdb lists one record per CDR3 protein. The table has roughly 370,000 distinct CDR3 sequences, more than 20% seen once. No cognate antigen is known for these TCRs. Sequencing was performed on blood, either unsorted or a sorted T cell fraction (not recorded which). All receptors come from a male donor with ankylosing spondylitis.

This clonotype was detected ten times or more. The rearrangement links TRBV7-9 to TRBJ1-2, with D perhaps TRBD1 (6 bases). Germline CDR1 reads SEHNR; CDR2 reads FQNEAQ (reference sequence). Trimming left V 4 bases short and J 0 bases short, with 6 bases between. CDR3 length equals 13 residues. CDR3 in amino acids: CASSWTANYGYTF. CDR3 DNA sequence: TGTGCCAGCAGCTGGACAGCTAACTATGGCTACACCTTC.

The chain carries TRBV20-1 and TRBJ1-2; 8 nucleotides match TRBD1. The J segment lost 7 bases and the V segment lost 0 bases, leaving 13 bases of the junction unmatched. Per germline, CDR1 DFQATT and CDR2 SNEGSKA (reference sequence). The CDR3 contains 16 residues. The CDR3 loop is CSAREPGQDSLGGYTF. The CDR3 DNA is TGCAGTGCTAGAGAACCGGGACAGGATTCATTGGGTGGCTACACCTTC.

The chain joins TRBV27 to TRBJ2-5; 10 bases map to TRBD2. The CDR3 contains 14 residues. In germline, CDR1 is MNHEY, CDR2 SMNVEV (reference sequence). J lost 0 bases, V lost 6 bases, and 1 base had no gene match. Here the CDR3 DNA reads TGTGCCAGCAGGGGACTAGCGAACCAAGAGACCCAGTACTTC. As protein: CASRGLANQETQYF.

There are a few counts of this clonotype. This chain connects TRBV5-1 to TRBJ1-2; the D gene is possibly TRBD1 (5 bases). Trimming stripped 0 bases from V and 2 bases from J, with 11 bases between. The CDR3 consists of 15 residues. Germline CDR1 reads SGHRS; CDR2 reads YFSETQ. This CDR3 reads CASSLAGTANYGYTF. CDR3 in DNA: TGCGCCAGCAGCTTGGCCGGGACGGCGAACTATGGCTACACCTTC.

The chain employs TRBV20-1 and TRBJ1-1; D ambiguous. The CDR3 contains 13 residues. Germline lookup yields CDR1 DFQATT and CDR2 SNEGSKA (reference sequence). Trimming pared 6 bases from V and 1 base from J, leaving 12 bases between. CDR3 in DNA: TGCAGTGCCCAGGTTTGGACGAACACTGAAGCTTTCTTT. Translating it yields CSAQVWTNTEAFF.

J is TRBJ2-1 and V is TRBV6-5; a possible D gene is TRBD2 (5 bases). Germline CDR1 reads MNHEY; CDR2 reads SVGAGI. V shed 2 bases and J shed 2 bases, with 13 bases lying between them. The CDR3 is 16 amino acids. The chain's CDR3 is CASSYDGLAPYNEQFF. DNA of the CDR3: TGTGCCAGCAGTTACGACGGACTTGCGCCCTACAATGAGCAGTTCTTC.

This clonotype came up a few times. V gene TRBV29-1 combines with J gene TRBJ2-7; 9 bases line up with TRBD1. Trimming cost V 4 bases and J 3 bases; bases outside gene matches: 7. Per the germline V gene, CDR1 is SQVTM and CDR2 is ANQGSEA. CDR3 length: 14 amino acids. The CDR3: CSVAQQGAFYEQYF. The DNA of the CDR3 is TGCAGCGTTGCCCAACAGGGGGCTTTCTACGAGCAGTACTTC.

V usage is TRBV7-2 and J usage is TRBJ2-2; maybe TRBD1 (6 bases). There are 16 residues in the CDR3. V was trimmed by 6 bases and J by 7 bases, leaving 21 bases between them. CDR1 and CDR2 from the germline V gene are SGHTA and FQGNSA. The CDR3 nucleotides read TGTGCCAGCAGTACACCCACCCACAGGGCTGGCGGGGAGCTGTTTTTT. It encodes CASSTPTHRAGGELFF.

This clonotype was found a few times. V usage is TRBV6-1 and J usage is TRBJ2-7; 9 bases map to TRBD2. The trim removed 7 bases at V and 0 bases at J, leaving 7 bases unmatched. This CDR3 region has 15 residues. Germline assignment: CDR1 MNHNS and CDR2 SASEGT. In DNA form, the CDR3 reads TGTGCCAGCACCTCTGGGACTAGCAGCTCCTACGAGCAGTACTTC. As protein: CASTSGTSSSYEQYF.

This clonotype was seen only a few times. The chain joins TRBV6-2 or TRBV6-3 to TRBJ1-1; the D gene is possibly TRBD1 (5 bases). Germline V gene data show CDR1 as MNHEY and CDR2 as SVGEGT. The CDR3 is 15 residues long. V lost 4 bases, J lost 1 base, and 13 bases lay in between. CDR3 DNA sequence: TGTGCCAGCAGTTGGACCGGGGCCGAGAACACTGAAGCTTTCTTT. This translates into CASSWTGAENTEAFF.

The chain employs TRBV7-3 and TRBJ2-1; TRBD2 aligns across 9 bases. Germline V gene sequence: CDR1 SGHTA, CDR2 FQGTGA. The CDR3 has 16 amino acids. V lost 0 bases and J lost 3; bases outside the gene matches: 3. Here the CDR3 DNA reads TGTGCCAGCAGCTTAACCGGCGGGAGGGTCTACAATGAGCAGTTCTTC. Protein sequence: CASSLTGGRVYNEQFF.

This clonotype was counted only a few times. The chain recombines TRBV19 with TRBJ1-1; possibly TRBD1 for D (5 bases). Trimming removed 5 bases at V and 8 bases at J, with 21 bases between. CDR3 length equals 15 residues. Looked up from germline, CDR1 is LNHDA and CDR2 is SQIVND (reference sequence). The CDR3 DNA reads TGTGCCAGTAGTGTTGTTGGGGGTTTCGGCCTAGAAGCTTTCTTT. Protein product: CASSVVGGFGLEAFF.

This clonotype was counted between two and nine times. The chain joins TRBV4-2 to TRBJ2-2; D ambiguous. The ends were cut back, 4 bases at V and 0 bases at J, with 9 bases in the middle. The CDR3 length is 15 residues. CDR1 is LGHNA and CDR2 is YNFKEQ in the germline V gene. In nucleotides, the CDR3 is TGTGCCAGCAGCCTAACCCGGTCGAACACCGGGGAGCTGTTTTTT. Translated, it gives CASSLTRSNTGELFF.

V is TRBV7-9 and J is TRBJ2-3; 9 bases agree with TRBD2. Looked up from germline, CDR1 is SEHNR and CDR2 is FQNEAQ (reference sequence). The CDR3 extends over 16 amino acids. V shed 3 bases and J 4 bases; nucleotides not matched to a gene: 8. The CDR3 region is CASSFSSGSVADTQYF. Written as DNA, the CDR3 is TGTGCCAGCAGCTTTAGTAGCGGGAGTGTAGCAGATACGCAGTATTTT.

The CDR3 reads CASSLDREPGANVLTF. The CDR3 coding sequence is TGTGCCAGCAGTTTGGACAGGGAACCTGGGGCCAACGTCCTGACTTTC. The chain carries TRBV11-1 and TRBJ2-6, with 8 positions matching TRBD1. The junction had 6 bases not matched to a gene; V was cut back by 6 bases and J by 2 bases. The CDR3 is made up of 16 amino acids. CDR1 is SGHAT and CDR2 is FQDESV in the germline V gene (reference sequence).

This clonotype was counted only a few times. The chain recombines TRBV20-1 with TRBJ2-2, with D perhaps assigned TRBD1 or TRBD2 (5 bases each). CDR1 and CDR2 (germline): DFQATT, SNEGSKA (reference sequence). The CDR3 totals 13 residues. Between the trimmed V and J ends, which lost 3 bases and 4 bases, there was a span of 9 bases. The CDR3 sequence: CSASGGATGELFF. Written as DNA, the CDR3 is TGCAGTGCTAGTGGGGGAGCCACCGGGGAGCTGTTTTTT.

The V and J genes are TRBV20-1 and TRBJ2-1; 8 bases line up with TRBD2. The CDR3 has 15 residues. Germline assignment: CDR1 DFQATT and CDR2 SNEGSKA (reference sequence). V trimming: 5 bases; J trimming: 4 bases; junction bases outside the gene matches: 10. The DNA for the CDR3 is TGCAGTGCTCTCCAAGCGGGGGTGGGGTACAATGAGCAGTTCTTC. Amino acid sequence: CSALQAGVGYNEQFF.

This clonotype was counted only a few times. V is TRBV5-1 and J is TRBJ2-2, with D perhaps matching TRBD1 or TRBD2 (5 bases each). This CDR3 comprises 19 residues. The germline CDR1 and CDR2 sequences are SGHRS and YFSETQ. Trimming left V 5 bases short and J 1 base short, with 24 bases between. The CDR3 spells CASSFHGLSGTVNTGELFF. The DNA of the CDR3 is TGCGCCAGCAGTTTTCACGGGCTTTCCGGGACGGTGAACACCGGGGAGCTGTTTTTT.

The CDR3 here is CASSEGQAYEQYF. The DNA of the CDR3 is TGCGCCAGCAGTGAAGGACAAGCCTACGAGCAGTACTTC. The V call is TRBV10-1, the J call TRBJ2-7, with D possibly matching TRBD1 (5 bases). The germline gives CDR1 WNHNN, CDR2 SYGVQD (reference sequence). The V end lost 3 bases, the J end lost 2 bases, and 8 bases lay between the germline ends. The CDR3 is 13 amino acids.

The V gene is TRBV3-1, the J gene TRBJ2-7; possibly TRBD2 for D (6 bases). The CDR3 sequence is 14 residues long. Germline values: CDR1 LGHDT, CDR2 YNNKEL (reference sequence). Trimming took off 0 bases at V and 3 bases at J, with 9 bases between the two ends. DNA for the CDR3: TGTGCCAGCAGCCAAGAAGTCGGGAGCTACGAGCAGTACTTC. This codes for CASSQEVGSYEQYF.

V and J are TRBV29-1 and TRBJ1-2; TRBD1 matches 7 bases. Germline V gene lookup returns CDR1 SQVTM and CDR2 ANQGSEA. This CDR3 comprises 11 residues. J was trimmed by 8 bases and V by 6 bases; bases with no gene match: 6. For the CDR3, the DNA is TGCAGCGTCACAGGGGTAGAAGGCTACACCTTC. It codes for CSVTGVEGYTF.

The CDR3: CGSSYMQETQYF. The DNA of the CDR3 is TGTGGCAGTAGTTATATGCAAGAGACCCAGTACTTC. This chain connects TRBV3-1 to TRBJ2-5, with D hard to call. The CDR3 is 12 amino acids. Germline V gives CDR1 LGHDT, CDR2 YNNKEL (reference sequence).

The V and J genes are TRBV4-1 and TRBJ2-7, with TRBD1 as a possible D gene (6 bases). Trimming took off 3 bases at V and 2 bases at J, with 14 bases between the two ends. Germline CDR1 reads MGHRA; CDR2 reads YSYEKL. The CDR3 loop spans 15 amino acids. The DNA of the CDR3 is TGCGCCAGCAGCCACACCGGACAGACCGCCTACGAGCAGTACTTC. Amino acid sequence: CASSHTGQTAYEQYF.

The CDR3 is CASQWVSNQPQHF. CDR3 bases: TGTGCCAGCCAATGGGTTAGCAATCAGCCCCAGCATTTT. The chain carries TRBV6-2 or TRBV6-3 and TRBJ1-5; D gene ambiguous. Trimming shortened V by 8 bases and J by 0 bases, and 8 bases separated the two germline ends. This CDR3 is 13 amino acids long. Germline-derived CDR1 and CDR2 are MNHEY and SVGEGT.

In regard to this clonotype: At one of its ends the junction is not consistent with the germline gene, which may arise from a read error. This chain links TRBV29-1 with TRBJ2-3; D is possibly TRBD1 or TRBD2 (5 bases each). The CDR3 is made up of 11 amino acids. The germline V gene encodes CDR1 SQVTM and CDR2 ANQGSEA. The CDR3 DNA is TGCAGCGTCGGGGCTCCAGATGCGCAGTATTTT. Amino acids: CSVGAPDAQYF.

This clonotype occurred a few times. V is TRBV28 and J is TRBJ1-2; 7 bases agree with TRBD1. CDR3 length: 16 amino acids. Germline assignment: CDR1 MDHEN and CDR2 SYDVKM. Losses at the gene ends were 4 bases for V and 4 bases for J; bases not matched to a gene: 12. CDR3 protein: CASSSPGDRAFYGYTF. CDR3 nucleotides: TGTGCCAGCAGTTCCCCGGGGGACAGAGCTTTCTATGGCTACACCTTC.

This clonotype was found a few times. The chain joins TRBV5-1 to TRBJ1-1; 7 bases line up with TRBD1. Germline V gene lookup returns CDR1 SGHRS and CDR2 YFSETQ. J was trimmed by 11 bases and V by 4 bases; bases with no gene match: 8. The CDR3 extends over 12 amino acids. The CDR3 sequence: CASSPHGTAAFF. DNA for the CDR3: TGCGCCAGCAGCCCCCATGGGACAGCTGCTTTCTTT.

This clonotype was detected a few times. The genes are TRBV5-5 and TRBJ2-7, with 12 positions matching TRBD2. CDR3 length: 16 amino acids. V lost 0 bases to trimming and J lost 0 bases; unmatched junction nucleotides: 1. Germline CDR1 and CDR2: SGHKS and YYEKEE (reference sequence). CDR3 DNA: TGTGCCAGCAGCTTGGGACTAGCGGGAGACTCCTACGAGCAGTACTTC. Amino acids: CASSLGLAGDSYEQYF.

The chain has TRBV20-1 and TRBJ2-2, with D uncertain. V lost 0 bases and J lost 6, with 11 bases in between. Germline V gene sequence: CDR1 DFQATT, CDR2 SNEGSKA (reference sequence). The length of the CDR3 is 14 residues. The CDR3 protein is CSARDPRHPGELFF. As DNA, the CDR3 is TGCAGTGCTAGAGATCCCCGACACCCCGGGGAGCTGTTTTTT.